This T cell receptor (beta chain) was sequenced for a study of T cell changes during pregnancy in multiple sclerosis. The germline gives CDR1 MGHRA, CDR2 YSYEKL. The CDR3 loop spans 16 amino acids. With V trimmed by 4 bases and J by 7 bases, 12 bases remained unmatched. The data were produced by immunoSEQ multiplex PCR, yet TCRdb's version contains in-frame clones alone and is incomplete. The sample holds some 70,000 clones, roughly 92% seen once. The starting material was CD8+ T cells from peripheral blood mononuclear cells, obtained in the third trimester of pregnancy. J is TRBJ1-5 and V is TRBV4-1, with 8 bases that match TRBD1. This sequence was found in a female donor in good health, enrolled as a control in a pregnancy study. This CDR3 reads CASSPAIDRGAQPQHF. The CDR3 nucleotides read TGCGCCAGCAGCCCAGCGATAGACAGGGGAGCACAGCCCCAGCATTTT.